This record concerns one T cell receptor beta chain sequence. Looked up from germline, CDR1 is MNHEY and CDR2 is SVGAGI. V lost 6 bases and J lost 5; bases outside the gene matches: 9. The CDR3 runs 14 residues. This sample was taken from a study of blood T cell repertoires in COVID-19. Background on the study: Sources were T cells, B-cell-depleted T cells, or PBMCs; the material itself was cDNA or gDNA.

Sequencing used immunoSEQ multiplex PCR; TCRdb keeps in-frame clones, though not all of them. Among approximately 150,000 clones listed, about 88% were seen once. The chain is built from TRBV6-5 and TRBJ2-5, with 7 bases fitting TRBD1. The source of this sequence is a human donor with acute COVID-19. The donor label of this sample is uncertain. The sample was PBMCs or T cells enriched from blood (not recorded which). CDR3 sequence: CASSPRQGPETQYF. The CDR3 nucleotides read TGTGCCAGCAGCCCAAGACAGGGACCCGAGACCCAGTACTTC.